This T cell receptor beta chain is drawn from a study of blood T cell repertoires in COVID-19. As handled by the study authors: Amplification of reference gene primers provided the estimated nucleated cell counts. Using immunoSEQ multiplex PCR, the repertoire was profiled, and TCRdb retains in-frame clones only, with some absent. V and J calls and clone size are those listed in that table; D and trimming were worked out from the DNA. The data show fewer than 350,000 clones, with around 90% seen just once and just under 9.5% held by the top ten. This CDR3 spans 18 amino acids. Trimming removed 5 bases from V and 1 base from J; junction bases left unmatched: 9. Germline V lookup: CDR1 LNHDA, CDR2 SQIVND (reference sequence).

V is TRBV19 and J is TRBJ2-1; 12 nucleotides agree with TRBD2. The receptor comes from a man between 18 and 35 years old with active or convalescent COVID-19. The sample taken for sequencing was peripheral blood. CDR3 bases: TGTGCCAGTAGTGACACTAGCGGGGGGCCCTCGTCCTACAATGAGCAGTTCTTC. It encodes CASSDTSGGPSSYNEQFF.